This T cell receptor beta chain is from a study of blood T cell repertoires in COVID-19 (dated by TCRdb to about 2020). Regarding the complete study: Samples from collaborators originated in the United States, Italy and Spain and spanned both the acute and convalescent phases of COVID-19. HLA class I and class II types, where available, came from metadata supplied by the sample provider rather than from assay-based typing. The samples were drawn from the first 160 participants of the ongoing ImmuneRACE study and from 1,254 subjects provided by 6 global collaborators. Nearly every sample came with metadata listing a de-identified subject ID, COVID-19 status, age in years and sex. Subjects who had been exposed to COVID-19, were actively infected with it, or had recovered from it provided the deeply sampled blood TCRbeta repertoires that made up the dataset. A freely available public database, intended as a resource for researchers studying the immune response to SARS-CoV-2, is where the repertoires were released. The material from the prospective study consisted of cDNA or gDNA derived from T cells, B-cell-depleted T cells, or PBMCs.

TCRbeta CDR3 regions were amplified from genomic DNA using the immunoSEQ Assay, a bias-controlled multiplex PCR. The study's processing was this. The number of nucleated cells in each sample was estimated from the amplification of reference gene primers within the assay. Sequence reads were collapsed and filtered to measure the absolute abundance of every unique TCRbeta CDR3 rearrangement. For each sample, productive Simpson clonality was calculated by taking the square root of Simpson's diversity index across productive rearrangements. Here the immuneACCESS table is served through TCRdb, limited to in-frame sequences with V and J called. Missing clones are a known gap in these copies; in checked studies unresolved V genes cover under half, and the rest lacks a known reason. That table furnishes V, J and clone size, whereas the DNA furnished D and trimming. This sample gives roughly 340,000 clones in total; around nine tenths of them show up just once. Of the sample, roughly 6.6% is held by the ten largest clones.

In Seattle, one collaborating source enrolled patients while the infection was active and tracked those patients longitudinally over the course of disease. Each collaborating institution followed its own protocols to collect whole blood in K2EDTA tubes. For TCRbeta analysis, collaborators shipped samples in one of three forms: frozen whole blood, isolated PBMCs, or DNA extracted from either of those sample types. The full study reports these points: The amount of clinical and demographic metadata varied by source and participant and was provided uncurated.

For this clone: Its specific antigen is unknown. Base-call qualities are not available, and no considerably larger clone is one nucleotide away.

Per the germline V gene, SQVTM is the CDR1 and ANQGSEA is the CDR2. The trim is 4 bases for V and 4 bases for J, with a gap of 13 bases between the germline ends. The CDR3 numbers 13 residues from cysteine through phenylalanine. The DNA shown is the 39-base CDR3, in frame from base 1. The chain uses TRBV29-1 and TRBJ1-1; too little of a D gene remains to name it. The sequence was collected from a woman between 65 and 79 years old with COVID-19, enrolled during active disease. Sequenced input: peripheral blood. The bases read TGCAGCGTTGGGTTGCGGGGAGGCACTGAAGCTTTCTTT. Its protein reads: CSVGLRGGTEAFF.